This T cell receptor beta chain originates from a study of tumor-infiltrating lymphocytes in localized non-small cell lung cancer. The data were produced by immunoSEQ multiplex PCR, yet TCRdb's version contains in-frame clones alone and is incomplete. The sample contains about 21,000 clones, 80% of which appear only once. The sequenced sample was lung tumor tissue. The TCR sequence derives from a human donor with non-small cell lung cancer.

The CDR3 DNA reads TGTGCCAGCAGTTTAGGGACAGGGGGCTCCTACGAGCAGTACTTC. Its protein is CASSLGTGGSYEQYF. The gene calls are TRBV28 and TRBJ2-7; 11 bases match TRBD1. Unmatched junction bases numbered 0, after V lost 2 bases and J lost 0 bases. Germline-derived CDR1 and CDR2 are MDHEN and SYDVKM. This CDR3 spans 15 amino acids. Variable domain in full (rest from reference TRBV28 and TRBJ2-7): DVKVTQSSRYLVKRTGEKVFLECVQDMDHENMFWYRQDPGLGLRLIYFSYDVKMKEKGDIPEGYSVSREKKERFSLILESASTNQTSMYLCASSLGTGGSYEQYFGPGTRLTVT.